Following are 27 T cell receptor beta chains from one sample sequenced in a study of shared clonotypes between healthy human individuals. Profiling relied on immunoSEQ multiplex PCR, and the TCRdb table lists in-frame clones only, not all of them. Found here are about 2.3 million clones, 80% to 95% of them singletons; the top ten hold approximately 0.4%. The source material was naive CD4+ T cells from PBMCs. Subset meaning: CD45RA+ positively selected. The receptors were gathered from a man aged 18 to 29 in good health. Some clones in this sample may be carry-over from other donors' samples.

For this clone: Other DNA sequences in this sample translate to the same CDR3. The V call is TRBV11-3, the J call TRBJ2-3, with 9 bases aligning to TRBD1. The V segment lost 1 base and the J segment 3 bases; nucleotides outside the gene matches: 2. The CDR3 runs 15 residues. Germline CDR1 reads SGHNT; CDR2 reads YENEEA. The CDR3 is CASSLGTGDTDTQYF. DNA of the CDR3: TGTGCCAGCAGCTTAGGGACAGGGGATACAGATACGCAGTATTTT.

Points on this clone: The identical CDR3 is also encoded by other nucleotide sequences in the sample. This chain connects TRBV28 to TRBJ2-7; possibly TRBD1 or TRBD2 for D (5 bases each). The germline V gene encodes CDR1 MDHEN and CDR2 SYDVKM. CDR3 length: 13 residues. The germline V and J ends were trimmed by 5 bases and 4 bases, with 12 bases remaining between them. CDR3 in DNA: TGTGCCAGCAGTCCGGGACCAGCTTACGAGCAGTACTTC. Its translation: CASSPGPAYEQYF.

The chain employs TRBV4-1 and TRBJ1-4, with TRBD1 matching over 7 bases. V lost 2 bases, J lost 5 bases, and 5 bases stayed unmatched. The CDR3 covers 15 residues. Germline CDR1 MGHRA, CDR2 YSYEKL. This CDR3 reads CASSQWAGGNEKLFF. The CDR3 DNA reads TGCGCCAGCAGCCAATGGGCAGGGGGGAATGAAAAACTGTTTTTT.

This clone came up once. The gene calls are TRBV28 and TRBJ1-1; D gene ambiguous. This CDR3 has 13 amino acids. V lost 4 bases and J 4 bases, leaving 10 bases between the germline ends. The V gene's germline CDR1 is MDHEN and CDR2 SYDVKM. CDR3 region: CASSYNRGTEAFF. The CDR3 coding sequence is TGTGCCAGCAGTTACAATCGAGGCACTGAAGCTTTCTTT. Full variable domain (rest looked up from reference TRBV28 and TRBJ1-1): DVKVTQSSRYLVKRTGEKVFLECVQDMDHENMFWYRQDPGLGLRLIYFSYDVKMKEKGDIPEGYSVSREKKERFSLILESASTNQTSMYLCASSYNRGTEAFFGQGTRLTVV.

V gene TRBV2 combines with J gene TRBJ2-7, with 8 bases identical to TRBD2. The CDR3 has 18 amino acids. Trimming took 3 bases from V and 1 from J; bases not matched to a gene: 14. The V gene's germline CDR1 is SNHLY and CDR2 FYNNEI. The DNA for the CDR3 is TGTGCCAGCAGTGAGAAGGTCCTTCGACTAGCGAAATCCTACGAGCAGTACTTC. Its protein product is CASSEKVLRLAKSYEQYF.

The CDR3 is CASSPGTSGSRGSYNEQFF. Here the CDR3 DNA reads TGTGCCAGCAGCCCCGGGACTAGCGGGAGTAGGGGGTCCTACAATGAGCAGTTCTTC. The rearrangement links TRBV11-2 to TRBJ2-1; 14 bases match TRBD2. V was pared by 5 bases and J by 1 base, with 10 bases of the junction left unmatched. Germline V gene sequence: CDR1 SGHAT, CDR2 FQNNGV. The length of the CDR3 is 19 residues.

The genes are TRBV7-9 and TRBJ1-1; no clear D gene. Germline lookup yields CDR1 SEHNR and CDR2 FQNEAQ (reference sequence). V was trimmed by 2 bases and J by 1 base, leaving 8 bases between them. The CDR3 sequence is 14 residues long. The CDR3: CASSLFPANTEAFF. As DNA, the CDR3 is TGTGCCAGCAGCTTATTTCCGGCGAACACTGAAGCTTTCTTT.

The rearrangement joins TRBV7-2 to TRBJ2-1; D call uncertain. Germline V CDR1 and CDR2: SGHTA, FQGNSA. Trimming took off 3 bases at V and 0 bases at J, with 12 bases between the two ends. The CDR3 covers 16 residues. The CDR3: CASSFAGSSSYNEQFF. Here the CDR3 DNA reads TGTGCCAGCAGCTTCGCCGGGTCGAGCTCCTACAATGAGCAGTTCTTC.

The V gene is TRBV25-1, the J gene TRBJ1-3, with no clear D. V lost 5 bases, J lost 0 bases, and 5 bases lay in between. The CDR3 sequence is 13 residues long. Germline loops: CDR1 MGHDK, CDR2 SYGVNS. CDR3 nucleotides: TGTGCCAGCAGTCCGTACTCTGGAAACACCATATATTTT. The encoded protein is CASSPYSGNTIYF.

The chain links TRBV28 to TRBJ2-1; tentatively, D is TRBD2 (6 bases). This CDR3 contains 15 residues. V was pared by 1 base and J by 5 bases, with 12 bases between. Germline values: CDR1 MDHEN, CDR2 SYDVKM. DNA of the CDR3: TGTGCCAGCAGTTTATATGTCGGGAGTAACAATGAGCAGTTCTTC. This sequence encodes CASSLYVGSNNEQFF.

The V call is TRBV19, the J call TRBJ1-1; 8 bases line up with TRBD1. This CDR3 has 15 amino acids. Germline assignment: CDR1 LNHDA and CDR2 SQIVND (reference sequence). Trimming removed 8 bases from V and 1 base from J; junction bases left unmatched: 9. CDR3 sequence reads: CASGDRGAPNTEAFF. CDR3 bases: TGTGCCAGTGGTGACAGGGGAGCCCCGAACACTGAAGCTTTCTTT.

J is TRBJ2-6 and V is TRBV4-3; TRBD1 aligns across 7 bases. Trimming removed 5 bases from V and 4 bases from J; junction bases left unmatched: 11. The CDR3 is 17 residues long. Germline CDR1 and CDR2: LGHNA and YSLEER. The CDR3 DNA sequence: TGCGCCAGCAGCACCCGACAGGGAAGTGCAGGGGCCAACGTCCTGACTTTC. This gives the protein CASSTRQGSAGANVLTF.

This rearrangement joins TRBV7-2 to TRBJ2-2, with 7 positions matching TRBD2. Germline loops: CDR1 SGHTA, CDR2 FQGNSA. Trimming at V came to 5 bases and at J to 6 bases, leaving 12 bases not matched to a gene. CDR3 length: 16 amino acids. The CDR3 DNA is TGTGCCAGCAGCCCCCGTGGGGGGGTAAGCCCCGGGGAGCTGTTTTTT. Encoded protein: CASSPRGGVSPGELFF.

The V gene is TRBV7-9, the J gene TRBJ1-1, with TRBD1 as a possible D gene (6 bases). Trimming removed 3 bases at V and 1 base at J, with 15 bases between. The CDR3 consists of 16 residues. CDR1 and CDR2 (germline): SEHNR, FQNEAQ (reference sequence). The CDR3 DNA is TGTGCCAGCAGCTTCTCCCCTCGGGGGCGGAACACTGAAGCTTTCTTT. It is translated as CASSFSPRGRNTEAFF.

The chain links TRBV19 to TRBJ2-1; 10 bases line up with TRBD2. Germline values: CDR1 LNHDA, CDR2 SQIVND (reference sequence). Trimming took 6 bases from V and 0 from J; bases not matched to a gene: 11. There are 18 residues in the CDR3. The CDR3 reads CASRRTSGTPLSYNEQFF. CDR3 DNA: TGTGCCAGTAGGAGGACTAGCGGTACCCCTCTCTCCTACAATGAGCAGTTCTTC.

The chain recombines TRBV27 with TRBJ2-1; 7 bases line up with TRBD1. Germline V gives CDR1 MNHEY, CDR2 SMNVEV (reference sequence). The CDR3 spans 15 residues. J lost 4 bases, V lost 4 bases, and 7 bases had no gene match. CDR3 DNA: TGTGCCAGCAGTTCGGGACAGCGTTCTTACAATGAGCAGTTCTTC. Translating it yields CASSSGQRSYNEQFF.

This clone was recorded once. V and J are TRBV29-1 and TRBJ2-5; 7 bases map to TRBD2. V trimming: 3 bases; J trimming: 7 bases; junction bases outside the gene matches: 11. This CDR3 is built from 14 residues. The V gene's germline CDR1 is SQVTM and CDR2 ANQGSEA. The CDR3 region has the DNA TGCAGCGTTGACGCTAGCGGACCTCCGGGGACCCAGTACTTC. Its protein product is CSVDASGPPGTQYF.

The rearrangement joins TRBV15 to TRBJ2-1; the match to TRBD2 covers 12 bases. This CDR3 contains 16 residues. The V gene end was trimmed by 7 bases and the J gene end by 6 bases; junction bases not matched to a gene: 10. Germline CDR1 LNHNV, CDR2 YYDKDF (reference sequence). In nucleotides, the CDR3 is TGTGCCACCACTTCCCGTGCGACTAGCGGGAGCAATGAGCAGTTCTTC. It encodes CATTSRATSGSNEQFF.

The gene calls are TRBV28 and TRBJ1-2; TRBD1 aligns across 8 bases. This CDR3 is built from 16 residues. The germline V gene has CDR1 MDHEN and CDR2 SYDVKM. Trimming took 3 bases from V and 8 from J; bases not matched to a gene: 14. Written as DNA, the CDR3 is TGTGCCAGCAGTTTTTGGCAGGGGGCGATAGGAGGCGGCTACACCTTC. Translated: CASSFWQGAIGGGYTF.

The V gene is TRBV4-3, the J gene TRBJ2-1, with 8 nucleotides matching TRBD1. V was pared by 1 base and J by 7 bases, with 3 bases of the junction left unmatched. In germline, CDR1 is LGHNA, CDR2 YSLEER. This CDR3 is 14 amino acids long. This CDR3 reads CASSQGQGQNEQFF. CDR3 coding DNA: TGCGCCAGCAGCCAAGGACAGGGGCAGAATGAGCAGTTCTTC.

The CDR3 bases are TGTGCCAGCAGCCCTACTAGCGGCAAGCAGTACTTC. Amino acid sequence: CASSPTSGKQYF. This chain links TRBV7-9 with TRBJ2-7; 8 bases are shared with TRBD2. Trimming cost V 5 bases and J 8 bases; bases outside gene matches: 5. CDR1 and CDR2 (germline): SEHNR, FQNEAQ (reference sequence). The CDR3 has 12 residues.

The chain employs TRBV11-2 and TRBJ1-2, with unresolved D. The CDR3 spans 15 residues. The germline gives CDR1 SGHAT, CDR2 FQNNGV. V lost 5 bases and J 2 bases, leaving 15 bases between the germline ends. This CDR3 reads CASSQGPPRNYGYTF. The CDR3 DNA reads as TGTGCCAGCAGCCAAGGTCCCCCGAGGAACTATGGCTACACCTTC.

J is TRBJ2-3 and V is TRBV2; D call uncertain. V lost 6 bases, J lost 8 bases, and 12 bases lay in between. This CDR3 is built from 12 residues. Germline CDR1 reads SNHLY; CDR2 reads FYNNEI. The CDR3 nucleotides are TGTGCCAGCAGGTCGAGCCCGGGTACGCAGTATTTT. It translates to CASRSSPGTQYF.

Regarding this clone: A junction boundary mismatches the germline segment, possibly from a read error. Here the CDR3 reads CASSIYSANQPQHF. CDR3 sequence (DNA): TGTGCCAGTAGTATTTACTCAGCCAATCAACCCCAGCATTTT. The chain carries TRBV19 and TRBJ1-5, with no clear D. In germline, CDR1 is LNHDA, CDR2 SQIVND (reference sequence). This CDR3 is built from 14 residues.

On this clone itself: Other DNA variants within this sample encode the same CDR3. V usage is TRBV30 and J usage is TRBJ1-6; D ambiguous. The V gene's germline CDR1 is GTSNPN and CDR2 SVGIG (reference sequence). This CDR3 spans 16 amino acids. V dropped 0 bases and J dropped 6 bases, with 15 bases sitting between them. This chain's CDR3 is CAWSVSSPVPNSPLHF. CDR3 coding DNA: TGTGCCTGGAGTGTAAGCTCCCCCGTTCCTAATTCACCCCTCCACTTT. Full variable domain (missing parts from reference TRBV30 and TRBJ1-6): SQTIHQWPATLVQPVGSPLSLECTVEGTSNPNLYWYRQAAGRGLQLLFYSVGIGQISSEVPQNLSASRPQDRQFILSSKKLLLSDSGFYLCAWSVSSPVPNSPLHFGNGTRLTVT.

The chain links TRBV2 to TRBJ1-1; TRBD1 aligns across 8 bases. V lost 6 bases to trimming and J lost 5 bases; unmatched junction nucleotides: 2. CDR3 length equals 12 residues. The germline V gene has CDR1 SNHLY and CDR2 FYNNEI. CDR3 DNA sequence: TGTGCCAGCAGAAGGACAGGGACTGAAGCTTTCTTT. This translates into CASRRTGTEAFF.

V is TRBV11-2 and J is TRBJ2-2, with 7 bases aligning to TRBD1. The length of the CDR3 is 14 residues. Germline V CDR1 and CDR2: SGHAT, FQNNGV. Trimming cost V 11 bases and J 7 bases; bases outside gene matches: 13. DNA of the CDR3: TGTGCCGGGCCCGGGACAGTTTTTATCGGGGAGCTGTTTTTT. Its translation is CAGPGTVFIGELFF.